The source of this T cell receptor beta chain is a study of blood T cell repertoires in COVID-19. Study-wide background: The United States, Italy and Spain provided the acute and convalescent COVID-19 samples. The cDNA or gDNA used as material had been derived from T cells, B-cell-depleted T cells, or PBMCs.

The CDR3 is 15 residues long. CDR1 and CDR2 (germline): MNHEY, SVGEGT. The V and J ends lost 2 bases and 4 bases respectively, with 12 bases between them. Per the original data handling: Reference gene primer amplification yielded estimated nucleated cell counts. Generated by immunoSEQ multiplex PCR, the TCRdb table keeps only in-frame clones and is missing some. The D gene and trimming were derived from the DNA, and the V and J assignments and clone size from that table. The sample shows 140,000 to 150,000 clones, around nine tenths of them seen only once. The chain employs TRBV6-2 or TRBV6-3 and TRBJ2-1, with a possible D match to TRBD1 (6 bases). Specimen: peripheral blood. This TCR was sampled from a woman aged 50 to 60 with active or convalescent COVID-19. The CDR3 nucleotides are TGTGCCAGCAGTTACGGACAGTTGAGATACAATGAGCAGTTCTTC. It translates to CASSYGQLRYNEQFF.